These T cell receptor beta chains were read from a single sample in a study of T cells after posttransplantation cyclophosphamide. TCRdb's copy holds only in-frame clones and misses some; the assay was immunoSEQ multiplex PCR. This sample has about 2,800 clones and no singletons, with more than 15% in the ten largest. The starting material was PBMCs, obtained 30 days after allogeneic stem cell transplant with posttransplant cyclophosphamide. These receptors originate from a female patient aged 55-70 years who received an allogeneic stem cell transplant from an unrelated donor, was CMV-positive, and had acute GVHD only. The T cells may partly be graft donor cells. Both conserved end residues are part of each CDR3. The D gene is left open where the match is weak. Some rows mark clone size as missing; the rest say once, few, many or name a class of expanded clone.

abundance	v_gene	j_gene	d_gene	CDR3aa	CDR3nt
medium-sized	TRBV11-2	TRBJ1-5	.	CASSLGAGYQPQHF	TGTGCCAGCAGCTTAGGGGCAGGGTATCAGCCCCAGCATTTT
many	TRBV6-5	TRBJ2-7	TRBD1	CASRRDRGGWEQYF	TGTGCCAGCAGACGGGACAGGGGGGGTTGGGAGCAGTACTTC
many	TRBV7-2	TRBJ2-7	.	CASSLLSIPPRYEQYF	TGTGCCAGCAGCTTATTATCTATCCCGCCGCGGTACGAGCAGTACTTC
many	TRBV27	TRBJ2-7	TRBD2	CASSSPGSGIYEQYF	TGTGCCAGCAGTTCCCCGGGTAGCGGGATATACGAGCAGTACTTC
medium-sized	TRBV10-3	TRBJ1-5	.	CAISDRVNQPQHF	TGTGCCATCAGTGACAGGGTCAATCAGCCCCAGCATTTT
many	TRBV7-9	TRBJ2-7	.	CASSLDPGWAYEQYF	TGTGCCAGCAGCTTAGACCCAGGTTGGGCCTACGAGCAGTACTTC
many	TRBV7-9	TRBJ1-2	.	CASSPAGVGGYTF	TGTGCCAGCAGCCCAGCAGGGGTCGGCGGCTACACCTTC
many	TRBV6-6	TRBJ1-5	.	CASSYQSGPQHF	TGTGCCAGCAGTTACCAGTCGGGGCCCCAGCATTTT
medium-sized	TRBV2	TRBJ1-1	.	CASSDPTMNTEAFF	TGTGCCAGCAGTGACCCGACTATGAACACTGAAGCTTTCTTT
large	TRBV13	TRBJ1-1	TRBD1	CASSPGQGRAFF	TGTGCCAGCAGCCCGGGACAGGGTAGAGCTTTCTTT
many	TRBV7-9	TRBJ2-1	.	CASSLGHAPNEQFF	TGTGCCAGCAGCTTGGGACACGCGCCCAATGAGCAGTTCTTC
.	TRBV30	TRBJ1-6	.	CAWSVPRPGSYSPLHF	TGTGCCTGGAGTGTACCACGGCCAGGGTCCTATTCACCCCTCCACTTT
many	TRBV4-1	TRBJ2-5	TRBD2	CASSQEEAGGLWETQYF	TGCGCCAGCAGCCAAGAGGAAGCGGGAGGTTTGTGGGAGACCCAGTACTTC
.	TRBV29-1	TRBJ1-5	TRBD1	CSVTSGGTDQPQHF	TGCAGCGTTACCTCGGGGGGGACAGATCAGCCCCAGCATTTT
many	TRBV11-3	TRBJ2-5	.	CASSQVGETQYF	TGTGCCAGCAGCCAGGTCGGCGAGACCCAGTACTTC
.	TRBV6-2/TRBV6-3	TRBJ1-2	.	CASSYPAAGAYGYTF	TGTGCCAGCAGTTACCCCGCGGCAGGGGCTTATGGCTACACCTTC
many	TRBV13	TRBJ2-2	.	CASSRLSGELFF	TGTGCCAGCAGCCGTTTATCCGGGGAGCTGTTTTTT
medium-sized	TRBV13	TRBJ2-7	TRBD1	CASSFGQGQEQYF	TGTGCCAGCAGTTTCGGACAGGGCCAGGAGCAGTACTTC
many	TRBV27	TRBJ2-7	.	CASSPTGRGYEQYF	TGTGCCAGCAGTCCGACAGGGAGGGGCTACGAGCAGTACTTC
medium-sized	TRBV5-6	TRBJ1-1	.	CASSFRYFDEAFF	TGTGCCAGCAGCTTCAGGTATTTTGATGAAGCTTTCTTT
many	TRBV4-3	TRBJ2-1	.	CASSQGAGFPRAEQFF	TGCGCCAGCAGCCAGGGGGCGGGATTCCCTCGGGCTGAGCAGTTCTTC
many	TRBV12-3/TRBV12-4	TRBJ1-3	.	CASSPPGRNTIYF	TGTGCCAGCAGTCCGCCGGGTCGAAACACCATATATTTT
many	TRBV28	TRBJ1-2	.	CASSPGQYGLEGYTF	TGTGCCAGCAGTCCCGGACAGTACGGCCTAGAAGGCTACACCTTC
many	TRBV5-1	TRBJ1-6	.	CASSLRGGSPLHF	TGCGCCAGCAGCTTAAGGGGCGGTTCACCCCTCCACTTT
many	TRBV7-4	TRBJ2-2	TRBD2	CARSLAVASGRLGELFF	TGTGCCAGAAGCTTAGCGGTCGCTAGCGGGAGGTTGGGGGAGCTGTTTTTT
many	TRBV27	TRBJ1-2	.	CATRRGLGYTF	TGTGCCACCCGACGAGGACTCGGCTACACCTTC
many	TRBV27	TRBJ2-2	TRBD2	CASSLRTSGRTTNTGELFF	TGTGCCAGCAGTTTAAGGACTAGCGGGAGGACTACGAACACCGGGGAGCTGTTTTTT
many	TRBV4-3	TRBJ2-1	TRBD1	CASSPGQGRNNEQFF	TGCGCCAGCAGCCCCGGACAGGGGAGGAACAATGAGCAGTTCTTC
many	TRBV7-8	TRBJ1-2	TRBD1	CASSEPGQGYGYTF	TGTGCCAGCAGCGAGCCTGGACAGGGCTATGGCTACACCTTC
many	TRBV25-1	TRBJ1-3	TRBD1	CATGTGRSGNTIYF	TGTGCCACCGGGACAGGCCGCTCTGGAAACACCATATATTTT
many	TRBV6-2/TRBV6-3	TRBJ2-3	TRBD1	CASMSYGGQGADTQYF	TGTGCCAGCATGAGTTATGGCGGACAGGGGGCAGATACGCAGTATTTT
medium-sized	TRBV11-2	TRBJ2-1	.	CASSLRGTRSYNEQFF	TGTGCCAGCAGCTTACGGGGGACCCGCTCCTACAATGAGCAGTTCTTC
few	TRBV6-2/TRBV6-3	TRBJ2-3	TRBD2	CGGSYTSGRDTQYF	TGTGGGGGGAGTTACACTAGCGGGAGAGATACGCAGTATTTT
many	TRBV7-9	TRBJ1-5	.	CASSPGNQPQHF	TGTGCCAGCAGCCCCGGTAATCAGCCCCAGCATTTT
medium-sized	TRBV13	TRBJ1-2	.	CASRSSGGDSGYTF	TGTGCCAGCAGATCATCGGGGGGAGACAGTGGCTACACCTTC
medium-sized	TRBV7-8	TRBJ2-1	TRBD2	CASSGGRLGLYNEQFF	TGTGCCAGCAGCGGAGGTAGGCTGGGACTATACAATGAGCAGTTCTTC
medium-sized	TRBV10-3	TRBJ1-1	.	CATQENTEAFF	TGTGCCACACAGGAGAACACTGAAGCTTTCTTT
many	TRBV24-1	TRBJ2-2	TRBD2	CATTAGRGFTGELFF	TGTGCCACCACCGCAGGGAGGGGTTTCACCGGGGAGCTGTTTTTT
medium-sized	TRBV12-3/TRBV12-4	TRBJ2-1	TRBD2	CASRSGTSLNEQFF	TGTGCCAGCAGATCAGGGACTAGCCTGAATGAGCAGTTCTTC
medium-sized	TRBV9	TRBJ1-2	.	CASRLGGGYTF	TGTGCCAGCAGATTGGGGGGGGGCTACACCTTC
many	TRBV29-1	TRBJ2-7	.	CSVGQGGDEQYF	TGCAGCGTTGGTCAGGGTGGGGACGAGCAGTACTTC
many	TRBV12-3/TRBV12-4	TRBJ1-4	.	CAVSVATNEKLFF	TGTGCCGTCAGTGTCGCAACTAATGAAAAACTGTTTTTT
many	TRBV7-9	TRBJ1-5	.	CASSLAGHLSNQPQHF	TGTGCCAGCAGCTTAGCGGGACATCTCTCCAATCAGCCCCAGCATTTT
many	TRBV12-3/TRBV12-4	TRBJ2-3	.	CASSFPGQPTDTQYF	TGTGCCAGCAGCTTCCCAGGACAGCCCACAGATACGCAGTATTTT
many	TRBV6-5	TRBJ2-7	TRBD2	CASSYYSGPYEQYF	TGTGCCAGCAGTTACTATAGCGGGCCCTACGAGCAGTACTTC
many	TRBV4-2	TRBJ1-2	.	CASSPSVPGHAGYGYTF	TGTGCCAGCAGCCCCTCGGTACCAGGACATGCAGGCTATGGCTACACCTTC
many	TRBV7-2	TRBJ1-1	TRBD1	CASRPGGGLTEAFF	TGTGCCAGCAGGCCAGGGGGCGGACTAACTGAAGCTTTCTTT
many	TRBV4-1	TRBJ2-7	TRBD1	CASSQVAGGGLAYEQYF	TGCGCCAGCAGCCAAGTTGCAGGGGGCGGATTGGCCTACGAGCAGTACTTC
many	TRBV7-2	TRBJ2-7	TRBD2	CASSSQAGGSYEQYF	TGTGCCAGCAGCTCCCAAGCGGGGGGATCCTACGAGCAGTACTTC
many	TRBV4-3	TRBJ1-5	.	CASSQEPGSNQPQHF	TGCGCCAGCAGCCAAGAACCAGGAAGCAATCAGCCCCAGCATTTT
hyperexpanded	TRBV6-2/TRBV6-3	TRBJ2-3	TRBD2	CASSYTSGRDTQYF	TGTGCCAGCAGTTACACTAGCGGGAGAGATACGCAGTATTTT